The 10 T cell receptor beta chains below all came from one sample that was sequenced in a study of CD8 T cells in ankylosing spondylitis. Whole-study results and caveats: Apparently characteristic of ankylosing spondylitis blood was a TCR beta motif (roughly eight highly homologous variants).

Antigens for these TCRs are unknown. Using its own MiXCR run on the 5' RACE reads, TCRdb lists one record per CDR3 protein. The sample yields 700,000 or so distinct CDR3 sequences, 19% seen once. The sample consisted of blood, either unsorted or a sorted T cell fraction (not recorded which). The receptors stem from a male donor with ankylosing spondylitis.

The rearrangement joins TRBV7-8 to TRBJ1-6; TRBD1 is a possible D gene (5 bases). Germline values: CDR1 SGHVS, CDR2 FQNEAQ. This CDR3 comprises 13 residues. V shed 5 bases and J shed 8 bases, with 10 bases lying between them. CDR3 protein: CASSVLGDSPLHF. The CDR3 DNA sequence: TGTGCCAGCAGCGTGCTAGGGGATTCACCCCTCCACTTT.

The V call is TRBV6-2 or TRBV6-3, the J call TRBJ1-1; D remains unclear. The CDR3 covers 13 residues. The V and J ends lost 6 bases and 0 bases respectively, with 8 bases between them. In germline, CDR1 is MNHEY, CDR2 SVGEGT. CDR3 amino acids: CASRRAVNTEAFF. In DNA, the CDR3 is TGTGCCAGCAGACGGGCAGTGAACACTGAAGCTTTCTTT.

This chain connects TRBV27 to TRBJ1-1, with D possibly being TRBD1 (6 bases). The CDR3 covers 14 residues. Germline V CDR1 and CDR2: MNHEY, SMNVEV (reference sequence). The germline V and J ends were trimmed by 6 bases and 3 bases, with 14 bases remaining between them. CDR3 bases: TGTGCCAGCAGGCTGACAGGCCCCGACACTGAAGCTTTCTTT. Its translation is CASRLTGPDTEAFF.

This clonotype was seen more than once but under ten times. The chain joins TRBV7-9 to TRBJ2-3; TRBD1 matches 8 bases. V lost 2 bases, J lost 2 bases, and 6 bases stayed unmatched. The CDR3 is 16 amino acids. CDR1 is SEHNR and CDR2 is FQNEAQ in the germline V gene (reference sequence). CDR3 sequence (DNA): TGTGCCAGCAGCTTACCCGCAGGGGGCGACACAGATACGCAGTATTTT. It encodes CASSLPAGGDTDTQYF.

The chain employs TRBV3-1 and TRBJ1-2, with D possibly being TRBD1 (5 bases). The germline V gene has CDR1 LGHDT and CDR2 YNNKEL (reference sequence). Trimming took 3 bases from V and 6 from J, leaving 17 bases between them. This CDR3 is built from 15 residues. This CDR3 reads CASSQRGPRGHGYTF. The CDR3 DNA reads TGTGCCAGCAGCCAGAGGGGACCCCGAGGACATGGCTACACCTTC.

The gene calls are TRBV7-3 and TRBJ2-1; D unclear. The CDR3 is 15 residues long. V was cut by 0 bases and J by 0 bases, with 6 bases left in between. Per the germline V gene, CDR1 is SGHTA and CDR2 is FQGTGA. CDR3 sequence: CASSLTWSSYNEQFF. CDR3 in DNA: TGTGCCAGCAGCTTAACGTGGAGCTCCTACAATGAGCAGTTCTTC.

This chain's CDR3 is CSAHLAGGSYEQYF. The DNA of the CDR3 is TGCAGTGCCCACCTAGCGGGGGGCTCCTACGAGCAGTACTTC. The chain joins TRBV20-1 to TRBJ2-7; 11 nucleotides agree with TRBD2. This CDR3 region has 14 residues. V trimming: 6 bases; J trimming: 0 bases; junction bases outside the gene matches: 4. The germline V gene encodes CDR1 DFQATT and CDR2 SNEGSKA (reference sequence).

This clonotype was counted at least ten times. This chain uses TRBV5-1 with TRBJ2-7; D is possibly TRBD1 (6 bases). The CDR3 is 14 amino acids. Germline V gene lookup returns CDR1 SGHRS and CDR2 YFSETQ. The V and J ends lost 5 bases and 4 bases respectively, with 16 bases between them. CDR3 residues: CASSYGTSEYEQYF. The CDR3 nucleotides read TGCGCCAGCAGTTACGGGACATCCGAATACGAGCAGTACTTC.

The V and J genes are TRBV29-1 and TRBJ2-5; 8 bases align to TRBD2. CDR1 and CDR2 (germline): SQVTM, ANQGSEA. This CDR3 has 15 amino acids. The V segment lost 0 bases and the J segment 1 base; nucleotides outside the gene matches: 4. Here the CDR3 reads CSVEEAGEAQETQYF. CDR3 nucleotide sequence: TGCAGCGTTGAAGAAGCGGGAGAGGCCCAAGAGACCCAGTACTTC.

J is TRBJ2-6 and V is TRBV12-3 or TRBV12-4, with TRBD2 matching 8 bases. V was pared by 6 bases and J by 3 bases, with 10 bases of the junction left unmatched. This CDR3 has 17 residues. The CDR3 DNA follows: TGTGCCAGCAGCCCCTTGACTAGCGTGGTTGGGGCCAACGTCCTGACTTTC. Encoded protein: CASSPLTSVVGANVLTF.